The 9 T cell receptor beta chains below were found in one sample sequenced in a study of blood T cell repertoires in COVID-19. The assay was immunoSEQ multiplex PCR, and TCRdb's table has in-frame clones only and misses some. This sample has roughly 200,000 clones, with around four fifths found just once. The specimen sequenced was peripheral blood. The receptors derive from a human donor in a cohort sampled during active COVID-19.

The chain is built from TRBV27 and TRBJ2-7; perhaps TRBD1 as D (6 bases). Germline-derived CDR1 and CDR2 are MNHEY and SMNVEV (reference sequence). With 5 bases removed from V and 6 bases from J, the gap between germline ends came to 17 bases. The CDR3 extends over 14 amino acids. CDR3 DNA: TGTGCCAGCAGTCCACACAGGGTGGGGGCCGAGCAGTACTTC. It yields the protein CASSPHRVGAEQYF.

The chain recombines TRBV7-9 with TRBJ1-5; D not resolved. The germline CDR1 and CDR2 sequences are SEHNR and FQNEAQ (reference sequence). This CDR3 spans 14 amino acids. Trimming stripped 1 base from V and 7 bases from J, with 11 bases between. The CDR3 DNA sequence: TGTGCCAGCAGCTTAGGGGCCGCACGGCAGCCCCAGCATTTT. This encodes CASSLGAARQPQHF.

The chain recombines TRBV29-1 with TRBJ1-2, with D perhaps matching TRBD1 (5 bases). The V gene lost 7 bases and the J gene lost 3 bases, with 12 bases spanning the gap. Germline assignment: CDR1 SQVTM and CDR2 ANQGSEA. The CDR3 is 12 residues long. CDR3 region: CSGKGIDYGYTF. The CDR3 DNA reads as TGCAGCGGGAAGGGGATCGACTATGGCTACACCTTC.

The V call is TRBV6-5, the J call TRBJ2-3; D possibly corresponds to TRBD1 (6 bases). Germline CDR1 is MNHEY and CDR2 is SVGAGI. V lost 6 bases and J lost 4, with 17 bases in between. This CDR3 spans 15 amino acids. Here the CDR3 DNA reads TGTGCCAGCAGAATCGATTTACAGGGACCAGATACGCAGTATTTT. This translates into CASRIDLQGPDTQYF.

This chain uses TRBV2 with TRBJ2-1; D is possibly TRBD2 (5 bases). Trimming pared 3 bases from V and 9 bases from J, leaving 12 bases between. Germline CDR1 is SNHLY and CDR2 is FYNNEI. The CDR3 consists of 13 residues. The CDR3 loop reads CASSELAGTEQFF. CDR3 bases: TGTGCCAGCAGTGAGCTAGCAGGCACTGAGCAGTTCTTC. Variable domain in full (rest from reference TRBV2 and TRBJ2-1): EPEVTQTPSHQVTQMGQEVILRCVPISNHLYFYWYRQILGQKVEFLVSFYNNEISEKSEIFDDQFSVERPDGSNFTLKIRSTKLEDSAMYFCASSELAGTEQFFGPGTRLTVL.

The chain couples TRBV4-1 to TRBJ2-5; D is unresolved. The germline CDR1 and CDR2 sequences are MGHRA and YSYEKL. This CDR3 is built from 13 residues. V was trimmed by 0 bases and J by 6 bases, leaving 8 bases between them. Here the CDR3 DNA reads TGCGCCAGCAGCCAAGATAGTATACAGACCCAGTACTTC. Protein: CASSQDSIQTQYF.

The chain employs TRBV30 and TRBJ2-3, with 9 positions matching TRBD2. J lost 0 bases, V lost 4 bases, and 5 bases had no gene match. The CDR3 is 15 residues long. Germline lookup yields CDR1 GTSNPN and CDR2 SVGIG (reference sequence). CDR3 sequence: CAWTLAGRSTDTQYF. CDR3 nucleotides: TGTGCCTGGACCCTAGCGGGGAGGAGCACAGATACGCAGTATTTT. Complete variable domain (other parts from reference TRBV30 and TRBJ2-3): SQTIHQWPATLVQPVGSPLSLECTVEGTSNPNLYWYRQAAGRGLQLLFYSVGIGQISSEVPQNLSASRPQDRQFILSSKKLLLSDSGFYLCAWTLAGRSTDTQYFGPGTRLTVL.

V and J are TRBV7-9 and TRBJ2-7; D might be TRBD1 (5 bases). The CDR3 is 13 amino acids. From germline, CDR1 is SEHNR and CDR2 FQNEAQ (reference sequence). V lost 5 bases, J lost 9 bases, and 17 bases lay in between. The CDR3 nucleotides are TGTGCCAGCAGCCCCCGGCAGGGTCCGTCGCAGTACTTC. Translating it yields CASSPRQGPSQYF.

The V call is TRBV7-2, the J call TRBJ2-3; no clear D. Germline V lookup: CDR1 SGHTA, CDR2 FQGNSA. The CDR3 is 12 residues long. Deletions cut 3 bases from V and 3 bases from J, with 4 bases between. For the CDR3, the DNA is TGTGCCAGCAGCTTCCTAACAGATACGCAGTATTTT. Translating gives CASSFLTDTQYF.